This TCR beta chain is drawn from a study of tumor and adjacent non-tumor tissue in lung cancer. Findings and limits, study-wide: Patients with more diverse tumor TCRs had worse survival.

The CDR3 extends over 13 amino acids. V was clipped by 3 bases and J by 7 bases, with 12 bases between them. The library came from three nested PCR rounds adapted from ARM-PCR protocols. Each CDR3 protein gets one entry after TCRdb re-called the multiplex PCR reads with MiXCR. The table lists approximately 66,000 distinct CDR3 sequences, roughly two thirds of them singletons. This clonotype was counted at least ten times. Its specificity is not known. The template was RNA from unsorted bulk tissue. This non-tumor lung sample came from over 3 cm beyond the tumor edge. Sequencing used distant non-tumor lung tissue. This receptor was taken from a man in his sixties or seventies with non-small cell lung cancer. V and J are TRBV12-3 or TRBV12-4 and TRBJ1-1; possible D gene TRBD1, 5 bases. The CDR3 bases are TGTGCCAGCAGTTTTCCAGGGCACCTTGAAGCTTTCTTT. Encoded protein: CASSFPGHLEAFF.